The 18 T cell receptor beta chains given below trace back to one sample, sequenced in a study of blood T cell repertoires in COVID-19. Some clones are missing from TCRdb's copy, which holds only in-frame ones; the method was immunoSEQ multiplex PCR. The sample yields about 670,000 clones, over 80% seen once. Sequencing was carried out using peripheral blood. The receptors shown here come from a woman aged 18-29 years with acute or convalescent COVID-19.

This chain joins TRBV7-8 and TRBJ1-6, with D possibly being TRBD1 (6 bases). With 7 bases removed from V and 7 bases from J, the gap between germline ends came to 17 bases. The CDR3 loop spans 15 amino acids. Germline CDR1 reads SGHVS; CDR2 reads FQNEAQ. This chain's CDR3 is CASNRGRGRNSPLHF. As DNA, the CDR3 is TGTGCCAGCAACCGGGGCAGGGGACGAAATTCACCCCTCCACTTT.

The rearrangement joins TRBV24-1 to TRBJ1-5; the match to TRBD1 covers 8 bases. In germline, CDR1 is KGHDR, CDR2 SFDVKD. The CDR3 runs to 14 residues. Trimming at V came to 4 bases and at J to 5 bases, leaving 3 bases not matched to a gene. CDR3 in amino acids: CATSDRQGYQPQHF. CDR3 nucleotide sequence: TGTGCCACCAGTGACCGACAGGGGTATCAGCCCCAGCATTTT.

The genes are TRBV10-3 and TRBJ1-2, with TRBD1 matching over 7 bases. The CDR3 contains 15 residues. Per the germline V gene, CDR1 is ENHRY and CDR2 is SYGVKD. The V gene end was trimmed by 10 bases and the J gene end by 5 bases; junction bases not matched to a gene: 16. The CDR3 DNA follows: TGTGCCACCCAATGGACAGGCAGCCTGGGGTATGGCTACACCTTC. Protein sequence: CATQWTGSLGYGYTF.

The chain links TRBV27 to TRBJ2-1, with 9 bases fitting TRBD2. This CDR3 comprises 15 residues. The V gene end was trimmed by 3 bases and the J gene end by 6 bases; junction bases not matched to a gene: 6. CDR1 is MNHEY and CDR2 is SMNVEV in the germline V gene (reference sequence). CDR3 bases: TGTGCCAGCAGTTTGGGGCTAGCGGGGTTCAATGAGCAGTTCTTC. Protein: CASSLGLAGFNEQFF.

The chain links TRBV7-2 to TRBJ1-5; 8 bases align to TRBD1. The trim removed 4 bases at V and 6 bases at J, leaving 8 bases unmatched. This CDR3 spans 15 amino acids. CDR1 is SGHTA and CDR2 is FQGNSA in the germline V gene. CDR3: CASSSDRDRGQPQHF. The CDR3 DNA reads TGTGCCAGCAGCTCGGACAGGGATCGGGGTCAGCCCCAGCATTTT.

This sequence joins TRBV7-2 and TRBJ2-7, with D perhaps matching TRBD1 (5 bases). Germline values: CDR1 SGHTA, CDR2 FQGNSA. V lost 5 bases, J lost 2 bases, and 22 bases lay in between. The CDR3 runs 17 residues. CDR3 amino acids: CASSINRTPKRAYEQYF. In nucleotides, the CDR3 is TGTGCCAGCAGCATCAACAGGACACCCAAGAGAGCCTACGAGCAGTACTTC.

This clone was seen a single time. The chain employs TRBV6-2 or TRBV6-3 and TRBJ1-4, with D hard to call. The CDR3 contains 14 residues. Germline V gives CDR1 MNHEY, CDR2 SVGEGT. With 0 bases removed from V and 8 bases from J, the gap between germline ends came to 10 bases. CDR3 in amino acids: CASSYSAGSEKLFF. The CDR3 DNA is TGTGCCAGCAGTTACTCCGCGGGGTCCGAAAAACTGTTTTTT.

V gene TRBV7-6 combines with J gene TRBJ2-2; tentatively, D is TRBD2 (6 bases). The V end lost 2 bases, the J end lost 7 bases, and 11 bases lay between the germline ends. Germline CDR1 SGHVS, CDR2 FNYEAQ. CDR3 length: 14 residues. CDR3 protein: CASSLNRGIGELFF. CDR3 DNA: TGTGCCAGCAGCTTAAATCGGGGGATCGGGGAGCTGTTTTTT.

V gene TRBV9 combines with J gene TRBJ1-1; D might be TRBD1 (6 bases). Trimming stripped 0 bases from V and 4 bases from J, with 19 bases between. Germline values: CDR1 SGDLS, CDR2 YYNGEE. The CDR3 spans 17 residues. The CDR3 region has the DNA TGTGCCAGCAGCGTAGATAGAAACCCCCAGGGGAGCACTGAAGCTTTCTTT. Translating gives CASSVDRNPQGSTEAFF. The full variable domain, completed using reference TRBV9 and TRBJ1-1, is DSGVTQTPKHLITATGQRVTLRCSPRSGDLSVYWYQQSLDQGLQFLIQYYNGEERAKGNILERFSAQQFPDLHSELNLSSLELGDSALYFCASSVDRNPQGSTEAFFGQGTRLTVV.

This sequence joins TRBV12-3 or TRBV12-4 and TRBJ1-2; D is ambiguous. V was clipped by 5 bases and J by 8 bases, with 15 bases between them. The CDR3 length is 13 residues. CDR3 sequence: CASSPQWAWGYTF. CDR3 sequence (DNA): TGTGCCAGCAGTCCCCAGTGGGCGTGGGGCTACACCTTC.

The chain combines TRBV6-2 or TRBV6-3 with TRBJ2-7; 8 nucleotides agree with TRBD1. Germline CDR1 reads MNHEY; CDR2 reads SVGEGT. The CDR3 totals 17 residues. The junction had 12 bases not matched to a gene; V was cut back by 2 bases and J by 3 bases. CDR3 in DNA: TGTGCCAGCAGTTACCCAGGCCCGGACAGGGTAGACTACGAGCAGTACTTC. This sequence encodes CASSYPGPDRVDYEQYF.

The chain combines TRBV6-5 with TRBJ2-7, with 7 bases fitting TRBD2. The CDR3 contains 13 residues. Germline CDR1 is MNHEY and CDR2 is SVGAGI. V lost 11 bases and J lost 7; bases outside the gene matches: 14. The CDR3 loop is CAATGLISLEQYF. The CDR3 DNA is TGTGCCGCGACGGGACTAATTTCTCTAGAGCAGTACTTC.

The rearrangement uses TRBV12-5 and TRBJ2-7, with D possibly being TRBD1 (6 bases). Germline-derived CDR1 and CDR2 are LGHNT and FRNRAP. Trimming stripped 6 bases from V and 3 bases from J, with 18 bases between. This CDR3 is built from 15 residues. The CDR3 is CASGTTQGAHYEQYF. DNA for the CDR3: TGTGCTAGTGGGACAACACAGGGAGCTCACTACGAGCAGTACTTC.

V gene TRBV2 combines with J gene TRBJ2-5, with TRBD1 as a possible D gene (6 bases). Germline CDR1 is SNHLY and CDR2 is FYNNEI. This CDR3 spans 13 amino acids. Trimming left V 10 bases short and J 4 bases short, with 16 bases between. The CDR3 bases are TGTGCCATCTTACAGGGTGGACGAGAGACCCAGTACTTC. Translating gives CAILQGGRETQYF. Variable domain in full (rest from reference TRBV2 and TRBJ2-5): EPEVTQTPSHQVTQMGQEVILRCVPISNHLYFYWYRQILGQKVEFLVSFYNNEISEKSEIFDDQFSVERPDGSNFTLKIRSTKLEDSAMYFCAILQGGRETQYFGPGTRLLVL.

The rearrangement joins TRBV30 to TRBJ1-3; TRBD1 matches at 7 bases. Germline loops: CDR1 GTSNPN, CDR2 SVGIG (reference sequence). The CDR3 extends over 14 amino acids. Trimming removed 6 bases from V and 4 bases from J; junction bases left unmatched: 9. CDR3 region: CACFARDRGNTIYF. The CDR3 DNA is TGTGCCTGTTTCGCCCGGGACAGAGGAAACACCATATATTTT.

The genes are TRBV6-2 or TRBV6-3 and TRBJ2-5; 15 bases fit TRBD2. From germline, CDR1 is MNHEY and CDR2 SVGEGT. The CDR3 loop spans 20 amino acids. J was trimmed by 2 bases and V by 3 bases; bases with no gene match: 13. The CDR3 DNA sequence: TGTGCCAGCAGTTATCGCGCCCCCGGGACTAGCGGGGGGCCGCAAGAGACCCAGTACTTC. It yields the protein CASSYRAPGTSGGPQETQYF.

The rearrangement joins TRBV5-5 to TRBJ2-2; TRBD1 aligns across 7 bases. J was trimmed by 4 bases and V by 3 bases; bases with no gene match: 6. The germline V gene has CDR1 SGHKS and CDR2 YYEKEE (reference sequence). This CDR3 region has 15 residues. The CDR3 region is CASSSYRGGTGELFF. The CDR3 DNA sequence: TGTGCCAGCAGCTCTTACAGGGGCGGCACCGGGGAGCTGTTTTTT.

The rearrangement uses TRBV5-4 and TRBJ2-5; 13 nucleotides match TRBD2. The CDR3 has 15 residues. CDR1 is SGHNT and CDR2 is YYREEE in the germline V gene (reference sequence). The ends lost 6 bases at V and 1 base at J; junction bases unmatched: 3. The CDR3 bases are TGTGCCAGCAAGACTAGCGGGGGGCCCCAAGAGACCCAGTACTTC. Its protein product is CASKTSGGPQETQYF. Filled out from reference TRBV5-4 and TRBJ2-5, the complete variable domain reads ETGVTQSPTHLIKTRGQQVTLRCSSQSGHNTVSWYQQALGQGPQFIFQYYREEENGRGNFPPRFSGLQFPNYSSELNVNALELDDSALYLCASKTSGGPQETQYFGPGTRLLVL.